These 11 T cell receptor beta chains were all obtained from the same sample, sequenced in a study of cytomegalovirus exposure and HLA in healthy donors. Primers: 60 Vbeta forward and 13 Jbeta reverse. Profiling relied on immunoSEQ multiplex PCR, and the TCRdb table lists in-frame clones only, not all of them. The table shows over 50,000 clones, with under 85% occurring only once. Sequenced input: PBMCs. These receptors originate from a man aged 50-60 years in good health and CMV-seropositive.

V gene TRBV9 combines with J gene TRBJ2-1; 8 positions agree with TRBD2. V dropped 0 bases and J dropped 5; count of bases not matched to a gene: 13. The CDR3 loop spans 18 amino acids. CDR1 is SGDLS, CDR2 YYNGEE, per germline. This CDR3 reads CASSVGGSGALGNNEQFF. The CDR3 nucleotides read TGTGCCAGCAGCGTAGGCGGTAGCGGGGCCCTGGGGAACAATGAGCAGTTCTTC.

The chain links TRBV6-6 to TRBJ1-1; D ambiguous. V lost 0 bases to trimming and J lost 2 bases, with 7 bases between them. CDR3 length equals 14 residues. CDR1 is MNHNY, CDR2 SVGAGI, per germline (reference sequence). CDR3 residues: CASSYSRGNTEAFF. The CDR3 DNA reads as TGTGCCAGCAGTTACTCGCGCGGCAACACTGAAGCTTTCTTT.

The chain couples TRBV11-2 to TRBJ2-1; TRBD2 is a possible D gene (7 bases). Germline CDR1 and CDR2: SGHAT and FQNNGV. V lost 1 base to trimming and J lost 8 bases, with 24 bases between them. The CDR3 is 18 amino acids. The CDR3 region has the DNA TGTGCCAGCAGCTTAGTAGGGAGGGGCAGGGGTTTAGGTGATGAGCAGTTCTTC. Translating it yields CASSLVGRGRGLGDEQFF.

The chain employs TRBV14 and TRBJ1-6; TRBD1 aligns across 7 bases. The J segment lost 6 bases and the V segment lost 4 bases, leaving 6 bases of the junction unmatched. The CDR3 sequence is 15 residues long. The germline V gene has CDR1 SGHDN and CDR2 FVKESK. The CDR3 region has the DNA TGTGCCAGCAGCCCCACGGACAGGCTTAATTCACCCCTCCACTTT. Translation gives CASSPTDRLNSPLHF.

The chain combines TRBV28 with TRBJ2-7; D may be TRBD1 (6 bases). The CDR3 is 15 amino acids. V shed 6 bases and J shed 2 bases, with 17 bases lying between them. Germline values: CDR1 MDHEN, CDR2 SYDVKM. The CDR3 coding sequence is TGTGCCAGCAGCTCCGAGGGGACACCTGCCTACGAGCAGTACTTC. Protein sequence: CASSSEGTPAYEQYF. Using reference TRBV28 and TRBJ2-7 for the parts outside the CDR3, the full variable domain is DVKVTQSSRYLVKRTGEKVFLECVQDMDHENMFWYRQDPGLGLRLIYFSYDVKMKEKGDIPEGYSVSREKKERFSLILESASTNQTSMYLCASSSEGTPAYEQYFGPGTRLTVT.

This chain uses TRBV2 with TRBJ2-1, with 8 bases that match TRBD2. The CDR3 totals 15 residues. J was trimmed by 8 bases and V by 6 bases; bases with no gene match: 12. The germline V gene encodes CDR1 SNHLY and CDR2 FYNNEI. The CDR3 nucleotides are TGTGCCAGCAGCCCGTTTGGGGCCGGGGGGGATGAGCAGTTCTTC. This codes for CASSPFGAGGDEQFF.

About this clone itself: A far more abundant clone sits one base away, making this likely a read error. The CDR3 nucleotides read TGCGCCACCAGCCCAGATATGATCGTACTCATCTACAATGAGCAGTTCTTC. This sequence encodes CATSPDMIVLIYNEQFF. The V call is TRBV4-3, the J call TRBJ2-1, with D uncertain. This CDR3 contains 17 residues. Germline loops: CDR1 LGHNA, CDR2 YSLEER.

V and J are TRBV2 and TRBJ1-6; D gene ambiguous. This CDR3 has 15 amino acids. Trimming removed 5 bases from V and 7 bases from J, with 15 bases in between. Germline V gene sequence: CDR1 SNHLY, CDR2 FYNNEI. In DNA form, the CDR3 reads TGTGCCAGCAGTCTCCCGGTAATAGTGAATTCACCCCTCCACTTT. Its protein product is CASSLPVIVNSPLHF.

The chain links TRBV5-1 to TRBJ1-1; the match to TRBD1 covers 7 bases. Per the germline V gene, CDR1 is SGHRS and CDR2 is YFSETQ. The CDR3 is made up of 13 amino acids. The junction had 10 bases not matched to a gene; V was cut back by 7 bases and J by 7 bases. The CDR3 here is CASAEPGGIEAFF. The CDR3 bases are TGCGCCAGCGCGGAACCAGGGGGGATTGAAGCTTTCTTT.

A single count supports this clone. V usage is TRBV27 and J usage is TRBJ2-5, with TRBD1 as a possible D gene (5 bases). The CDR3 is made up of 16 amino acids. Germline CDR1 reads MNHEY; CDR2 reads SMNVEV (reference sequence). With 6 bases removed from V and 0 bases from J, the gap between germline ends came to 17 bases. The CDR3 spells CASSKESYRYQETQYF. The CDR3 DNA sequence: TGTGCCAGCAGCAAGGAGTCTTACAGGTACCAAGAGACCCAGTACTTC.

V and J are TRBV5-3 and TRBJ2-4, with TRBD2 identical over 8 bases. TRBV5-3 is an ORF, with its function uncertain. V was pared by 4 bases and J by 2 bases, with 17 bases of the junction left unmatched. The length of the CDR3 is 19 residues. The CDR3 here is CARSRGRGTGGGTKNIQYF. The CDR3 bases are TGTGCCAGAAGCCGGGGCCGGGGTACCGGGGGGGGAACCAAAAACATTCAGTACTTC.